This TCR beta chain was found in a study of blood T cell repertoires in COVID-19. Study details: Whether acute or convalescent, the COVID-19 samples came from the United States, Italy and Spain. Sample material is recorded as cDNA or gDNA derived from T cells, B-cell-depleted T cells, or PBMCs.

Per the authors' pipeline: Estimated nucleated cell counts came from reference gene primer amplification. Profiling relied on immunoSEQ multiplex PCR, and the TCRdb table lists in-frame clones only, not all of them. The V and J calls and clone size are taken from that table; D and trimming were inferred from the DNA. The table shows under 85,000 clones, with approximately 88% occurring only once. This receptor was identified in an elderly woman with active or convalescent COVID-19. Sequencing used peripheral blood.

Written as DNA, the CDR3 is TGTGCCAGCAGGGGCGCGGGGCTCTCCTACGAGCAGTACTTC. It translates to CASRGAGLSYEQYF. The V gene is TRBV2, the J gene TRBJ2-7, with D perhaps TRBD2 (6 bases). Germline V CDR1 and CDR2: SNHLY, FYNNEI. CDR3 size: 14 residues. Trimming stripped 6 bases from V and 0 bases from J, with 12 bases between.